One and the same sample provided the 32 T cell receptor beta chains below, sequenced in a study of neurological immune-mediated disorders. Via MiXCR, TCRdb re-called the 5' RACE reads, giving one row per CDR3 protein. The sample records some 21,000 distinct CDR3 sequences, over 5.5% being singletons. The specimen sequenced was CD8+ T cells from blood. The receptors shown here come from a man in his late teens or twenties in good health.

The sample holds many counts of this clonotype. The chain employs TRBV9 and TRBJ2-1; tentatively, D is TRBD2 (6 bases). This CDR3 is 15 amino acids long. V gave up 0 bases and J gave up 1 base, with 8 bases separating them. Germline lookup yields CDR1 SGDLS and CDR2 YYNGEE. The CDR3 region is CASSVGAGSYNEQFF. The CDR3 region has the DNA TGTGCCAGCAGCGTAGGGGCGGGGTCCTACAATGAGCAGTTCTTC.

The chain employs TRBV5-1 and TRBJ2-1; 9 nucleotides align to TRBD1. Trimming removed 3 bases from V and 3 bases from J; junction bases left unmatched: 4. Germline assignment: CDR1 SGHRS and CDR2 YFSETQ. The CDR3 has 15 amino acids. CDR3 coding DNA: TGCGCCAGCAGCTCCACAGGGGGCAGCTACAATGAGCAGTTCTTC. Translating it yields CASSSTGGSYNEQFF.

For this clonotype: A much larger clone differs by one base, so this may be a read error. This sequence joins TRBV7-3 and TRBJ2-2; the D is unclear. The germline gives CDR1 SGHTA, CDR2 FQGTGA. V was clipped by 5 bases and J by 10 bases, with 14 bases between them. The CDR3 consists of 13 residues. CDR3 DNA sequence: TGTGCCAGCAGCCCTATGGGTCCCGTGGAGCTGTTTTTT. It specifies CASSPMGPVELFF.

Many counts were recorded for this clonotype. The chain couples TRBV7-6 to TRBJ2-5; no clear D. Germline V CDR1 and CDR2: SGHVS, FNYEAQ. CDR3 length: 13 residues. Trimming took off 2 bases at V and 5 bases at J, with 9 bases between the two ends. The CDR3 nucleotides are TGTGCCAGCAGCTTACCCCCCGGCGAGACCCAGTACTTC. It translates to CASSLPPGETQYF.

This clonotype showed up many times. V is TRBV6-1 and J is TRBJ2-1; tentatively, D is TRBD1 (6 bases). The CDR3 covers 17 residues. V was cut by 4 bases and J by 0 bases, with 16 bases left in between. Germline CDR1 and CDR2: MNHNS and SASEGT. In DNA, the CDR3 is TGTGCCAGCAGTGTGGGAAGACAGGTGAGCTCCTACAATGAGCAGTTCTTC. This codes for CASSVGRQVSSYNEQFF.

In its sample, this clonotype was seen many times. V usage is TRBV19 and J usage is TRBJ1-5; 9 bases line up with TRBD1. CDR3 size: 14 residues. V lost 7 bases and J lost 6; bases outside the gene matches: 7. The germline CDR1 and CDR2 sequences are LNHDA and SQIVND (reference sequence). CDR3 nucleotides: TGTGCCAGTACCGTTGGGACAGGGTTTCAGCCCCAGCATTTT. It specifies CASTVGTGFQPQHF. The variable domain in full, completed from reference TRBV19 and TRBJ1-5, reads DGGITQSPKYLFRKEGQNVTLSCEQNLNHDAMYWYRQDPGQGLRLIYYSQIVNDFQKGDIAEGYSVSREKKESFPLTVTSAQKNPTAFYLCASTVGTGFQPQHFGDGTRLSIL.

This clonotype was found many times. The rearrangement joins TRBV3-1 to TRBJ2-7; 8 positions match TRBD1. Germline V gives CDR1 LGHDT, CDR2 YNNKEL (reference sequence). The CDR3 is 15 amino acids. V lost 4 bases and J lost 1; bases outside the gene matches: 6. In nucleotides, the CDR3 is TGTGCCAGCAGCCCGGACAGGGCCTTATCCTACGAGCAGTACTTC. Protein: CASSPDRALSYEQYF.

At least ten counts were recorded for this clonotype. The chain combines TRBV29-1 with TRBJ1-1; TRBD1 might be the D (6 bases). Per the germline V gene, CDR1 is SQVTM and CDR2 is ANQGSEA. V lost 7 bases to trimming and J lost 8 bases, with 14 bases between them. The CDR3 is 11 residues long. The CDR3 bases are TGCAGCGCATGGACAGCGTCCGAAGCTTTCTTT. Translated: CSAWTASEAFF.

This clonotype was observed at least ten times. The rearrangement links TRBV5-1 to TRBJ2-1, with TRBD1 matching 7 bases. The CDR3 length is 16 residues. Germline trimming cut 0 bases from V and 4 bases from J; bases unmatched to any gene: 7. Germline CDR1 reads SGHRS; CDR2 reads YFSETQ. The CDR3 bases are TGCGCCAGCAGCTTGGTTGCACAGGGGAGATACAATGAGCAGTTCTTC. As protein: CASSLVAQGRYNEQFF.

This clonotype was observed at least ten times. J is TRBJ2-3 and V is TRBV27; D is perhaps TRBD2 (7 bases). The CDR3 covers 15 residues. Germline CDR1 and CDR2: MNHEY and SMNVEV (reference sequence). Trimming cost V 7 bases and J 7 bases, with 21 bases left between them. The CDR3 DNA sequence: TGTGCCAGCACCGAGATCGTAACGGGGGGCAATACGCAGTATTTT. It yields the protein CASTEIVTGGNTQYF.

Of note for this clonotype: This likely comes from a read error, as the CDR3 has no conserved phenylalanine or tryptophan at its end. J is TRBJ1-2 and V is TRBV5-1; D gene uncertain. The germline CDR1 and CDR2 sequences are SGHRS and YFSETQ. The CDR3 runs 14 residues. Trimming cost V 4 bases and J 0 bases, with 10 bases left between them. CDR3 nucleotide sequence: TGCGCCAGCAGCCCCAGCGGTTCTAACTATGGCTACACCTTA. Its translation is CASSPSGSNYGYTL.

This clonotype was detected many times. The chain employs TRBV7-2 and TRBJ2-2; D remains unclear. In germline, CDR1 is SGHTA, CDR2 FQGNSA. Trimming left V 1 base short and J 5 bases short, with 5 bases between. This CDR3 is built from 13 residues. The CDR3 DNA follows: TGTGCCAGCAGCTTAGACTTAACCGGGGAGCTGTTTTTT. As protein: CASSLDLTGELFF.

This clonotype has ten or more counts. The chain is built from TRBV7-9 and TRBJ1-5, with TRBD1 as a possible D gene (5 bases). V lost 5 bases and J 1 base, leaving 12 bases between the germline ends. This CDR3 is 15 amino acids long. Germline lookup yields CDR1 SEHNR and CDR2 FQNEAQ (reference sequence). CDR3: CASSRDGFSNQPQHF. The CDR3 coding sequence is TGTGCCAGCAGCCGGGACGGATTCAGCAATCAGCCCCAGCATTTT.

This clonotype was seen at least ten times. The V and J genes are TRBV7-2 and TRBJ2-7; D possibly corresponds to TRBD1 (7 bases). Trimming removed 3 bases at V and 0 bases at J, with 9 bases between. The length of the CDR3 is 14 residues. CDR1 is SGHTA and CDR2 is FQGNSA in the germline V gene. CDR3 in DNA: TGTGCCAGCAGCTTTCAGGGGGGCTCCTACGAGCAGTACTTC. It translates to CASSFQGGSYEQYF.

This clonotype was observed many times. The rearrangement links TRBV7-8 to TRBJ1-5; TRBD1 matches at 10 bases. The CDR3 extends over 17 amino acids. V shed 4 bases, J shed 1 base, and the junction held 7 bases outside the gene matches. From germline, CDR1 is SGHVS and CDR2 FQNEAQ. CDR3 loop: CASSWGTGEASNQPQHF. The CDR3, as DNA: TGTGCCAGCAGCTGGGGGACAGGGGAGGCGAGCAATCAGCCCCAGCATTTT.

This clonotype has ten or more counts. The chain uses TRBV7-9 and TRBJ1-2, with D maybe TRBD1 (6 bases). CDR3 size: 14 residues. Germline-derived CDR1 and CDR2 are SEHNR and FQNEAQ (reference sequence). V lost 6 bases and J 6 bases, leaving 17 bases between the germline ends. The CDR3 here is CASRNVGGRDGYTF. In nucleotides, the CDR3 is TGTGCCAGCAGAAATGTTGGGGGGCGTGATGGCTACACCTTC.

There are many counts of this clonotype. V gene TRBV6-5 combines with J gene TRBJ1-1, with D unclear. There are 17 residues in the CDR3. V shed 6 bases and J shed 2 bases, with 22 bases lying between them. Germline values: CDR1 MNHEY, CDR2 SVGAGI. Here the CDR3 reads CASRLKTQHRVNTEAFF. The CDR3, as DNA: TGTGCCAGCAGGCTAAAAACCCAACACAGAGTTAACACTGAAGCTTTCTTT.

This clonotype was observed at least ten times. The chain carries TRBV4-1 and TRBJ1-2, with TRBD1 matching 8 bases. Germline trimming cut 0 bases from V and 8 bases from J; bases unmatched to any gene: 5. This CDR3 comprises 14 residues. The germline CDR1 and CDR2 sequences are MGHRA and YSYEKL. CDR3 sequence reads: CASSQEPGGLGYTF. DNA of the CDR3: TGCGCCAGCAGCCAAGAACCAGGGGGCCTCGGCTACACCTTC.

This clonotype was counted many times. The V gene is TRBV12-3 or TRBV12-4, the J gene TRBJ2-3; 7 bases match TRBD2. The CDR3 length is 17 residues. V lost 5 bases to trimming and J lost 6 bases; unmatched junction nucleotides: 17. The CDR3 sequence is CASSRLGSGGFPDTQYF. The CDR3, as DNA: TGTGCCAGCAGTCGCCTTGGGTCGGGGGGATTTCCGGATACGCAGTATTTT.

This clonotype appeared many times. The CDR3: CASRDRGGTEAFF. CDR3 sequence (DNA): TGTGCCAGCAGAGACAGGGGCGGCACTGAAGCTTTCTTT. This rearrangement joins TRBV12-3 or TRBV12-4 to TRBJ1-1; 8 bases match TRBD1. There are 13 residues in the CDR3. V lost 6 bases and J lost 4; bases outside the gene matches: 4.

This rearrangement joins TRBV6-5 to TRBJ2-5; D gene ambiguous. Per germline, CDR1 MNHEY and CDR2 SVGAGI. Trimming removed 6 bases from V and 5 bases from J, with 13 bases in between. The CDR3 loop spans 13 amino acids. The CDR3 reads CASSNGGRETQYF. In DNA form, the CDR3 reads TGTGCCAGCAGCAACGGCGGTCGTGAGACCCAGTACTTC.

This clonotype came up many times. The CDR3 spells CASSVVGDAAGELFF. CDR3 nucleotide sequence: TGTGCCAGCAGCGTAGTAGGGGATGCGGCCGGGGAGCTGTTTTTT. V gene TRBV9 combines with J gene TRBJ2-2; TRBD1 is a possible D gene (5 bases). The CDR3 contains 15 residues. Germline assignment: CDR1 SGDLS and CDR2 YYNGEE. V gave up 0 bases and J gave up 6 bases, with 12 bases separating them. Full variable domain (rest looked up from reference TRBV9 and TRBJ2-2): DSGVTQTPKHLITATGQRVTLRCSPRSGDLSVYWYQQSLDQGLQFLIQYYNGEERAKGNILERFSAQQFPDLHSELNLSSLELGDSALYFCASSVVGDAAGELFFGEGSRLTVL.

This clonotype was seen at least ten times. The J gene is TRBJ2-7, the V gene TRBV27; 8 bases map to TRBD2. Germline CDR1 is MNHEY and CDR2 is SMNVEV (reference sequence). The CDR3 extends over 13 amino acids. V shed 5 bases and J 5 bases; nucleotides not matched to a gene: 5. CDR3 loop: CASSRGGRDEQYF. In DNA form, the CDR3 reads TGTGCCAGCAGTCGGGGGGGTCGGGACGAGCAGTACTTC.

This clonotype was found many times. The chain joins TRBV7-9 to TRBJ2-1; tentative D call: TRBD1 (5 bases). Germline loops: CDR1 SEHNR, CDR2 FQNEAQ (reference sequence). This CDR3 is 14 amino acids long. Trimming removed 10 bases from V and 0 bases from J, with 13 bases in between. Written as DNA, the CDR3 is TGTGCCACCCAGACAGAGAACTCCTACAATGAGCAGTTCTTC. As protein: CATQTENSYNEQFF.

This clonotype was counted ten times or more. V is TRBV29-1 and J is TRBJ2-7, with D tentatively TRBD2 (6 bases). Germline assignment: CDR1 SQVTM and CDR2 ANQGSEA. This CDR3 is 12 amino acids long. V lost 4 bases to trimming and J lost 7 bases, with 14 bases between them. The CDR3 region has the DNA TGCAGCGTTGTCGTGACTAGTTCGGAGCAGTACTTC. Its translation: CSVVVTSSEQYF.

This clonotype was seen at least ten times. V and J are TRBV5-1 and TRBJ1-2; 9 bases agree with TRBD1. This CDR3 has 16 amino acids. With 3 bases clipped from V and 4 bases from J, the junction kept 10 bases outside the gene matches. Per the germline V gene, CDR1 is SGHRS and CDR2 is YFSETQ. CDR3 in amino acids: CASSSSGTGIVYGYTF. The CDR3 coding sequence is TGCGCCAGCAGCTCATCCGGGACAGGGATCGTCTATGGCTACACCTTC.

This clonotype was counted many times. The CDR3: CASSPLQGPMNTEAFF. In DNA, the CDR3 is TGTGCCAGCAGTCCATTACAGGGGCCCATGAACACTGAAGCTTTCTTT. The rearrangement uses TRBV6-2 or TRBV6-3 and TRBJ1-1; 7 bases fit TRBD1. CDR1 is MNHEY and CDR2 is SVGEGT in the germline V gene. The trim removed 5 bases at V and 0 bases at J, leaving 9 bases unmatched. This CDR3 is 16 amino acids long.

Many counts were recorded for this clonotype. This chain's CDR3 is CASSLFRDTGELFF. CDR3 DNA: TGTGCCAGCAGCTTATTTCGGGACACCGGGGAGCTGTTTTTT. This chain links TRBV7-2 with TRBJ2-2, with D hard to call. The V gene's germline CDR1 is SGHTA and CDR2 FQGNSA. The CDR3 extends over 14 amino acids. V lost 2 bases and J lost 3, with 7 bases in between.

This clonotype has a count of ten or more. The rearrangement links TRBV12-3 or TRBV12-4 to TRBJ1-2, with 7 nucleotides matching TRBD1. This CDR3 spans 15 amino acids. V lost 3 bases and J lost 8; bases outside the gene matches: 12. In DNA form, the CDR3 reads TGTGCCAGCAGTTTTGGGGCCAGGGGGTACGAAGGCTACACCTTC. This codes for CASSFGARGYEGYTF.

Regarding this clonotype: A read error may account for a junction end that differs from germline. This sequence joins TRBV20-1 and TRBJ2-1; the D gene is possibly TRBD1 (6 bases). CDR1 DFQATT and CDR2 SNEGSKA come from the germline V gene (reference sequence). CDR3 size: 15 residues. In DNA, the CDR3 is TGCAGTGCCGTCAGACAGGAGACCTCCTACAATGAGCGGTTCTTC. Its protein product is CSAVRQETSYNERFF.

This clonotype has a count of ten or more. This chain uses TRBV29-1 with TRBJ2-3; tentative D call: TRBD1 (6 bases). From germline, CDR1 is SQVTM and CDR2 ANQGSEA. The length of the CDR3 is 13 residues. V was clipped by 8 bases and J by 2 bases, with 14 bases between them. The CDR3 DNA follows: TGCAGCCTACTGGGGGCGCTCACAGATACGCAGTATTTT. As protein: CSLLGALTDTQYF.

In its sample, this clonotype was seen many times. V is TRBV20-1 and J is TRBJ2-7, with 8 bases lining up with TRBD2. V was pared by 3 bases and J by 6 bases, with 10 bases of the junction left unmatched. Germline CDR1 is DFQATT and CDR2 is SNEGSKA (reference sequence). This CDR3 comprises 14 residues. The CDR3 DNA sequence: TGCAGTGCTAGCGGCGGGGGGCCCGGTACCGAGCAGTACTTC. This encodes CSASGGGPGTEQYF.